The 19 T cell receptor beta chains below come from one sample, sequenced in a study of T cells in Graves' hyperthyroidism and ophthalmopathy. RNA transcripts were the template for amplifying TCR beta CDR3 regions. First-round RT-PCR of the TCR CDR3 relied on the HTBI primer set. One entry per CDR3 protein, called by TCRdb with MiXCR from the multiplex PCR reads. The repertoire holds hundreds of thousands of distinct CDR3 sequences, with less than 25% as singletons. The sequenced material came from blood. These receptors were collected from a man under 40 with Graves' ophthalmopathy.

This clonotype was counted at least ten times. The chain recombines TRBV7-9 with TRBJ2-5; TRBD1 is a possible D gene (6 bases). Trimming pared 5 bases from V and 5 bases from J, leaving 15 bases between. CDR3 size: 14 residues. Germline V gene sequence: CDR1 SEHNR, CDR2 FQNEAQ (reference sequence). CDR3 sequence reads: CASSTDPQGETQYF. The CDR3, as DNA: TGTGCCAGCAGCACGGACCCCCAGGGGGAGACCCAGTACTTC.

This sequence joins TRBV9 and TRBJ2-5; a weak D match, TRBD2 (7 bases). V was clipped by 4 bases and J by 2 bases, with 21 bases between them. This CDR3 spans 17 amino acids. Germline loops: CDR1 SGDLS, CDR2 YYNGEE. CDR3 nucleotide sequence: TGTGCCAGCAGCTTGGGGGCTAGCGGCCTGGTTCAAGAGACCCAGTACTTC. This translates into CASSLGASGLVQETQYF.

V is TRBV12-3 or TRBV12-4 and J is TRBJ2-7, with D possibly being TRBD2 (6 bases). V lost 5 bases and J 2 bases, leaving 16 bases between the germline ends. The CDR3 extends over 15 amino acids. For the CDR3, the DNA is TGTGCCAGCAGTACCTCGGAGGGCCCTACCTACGAGCAGTACTTC. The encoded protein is CASSTSEGPTYEQYF.

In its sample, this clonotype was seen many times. This CDR3 is CASSRRQGRYTEAFF. CDR3 coding DNA: TGTGCCAGTAGCCGCCGACAGGGCCGTTACACTGAAGCTTTCTTT. This chain uses TRBV19 with TRBJ1-1; 7 bases line up with TRBD1. V lost 6 bases, J lost 3 bases, and 10 bases stayed unmatched. From germline, CDR1 is LNHDA and CDR2 SQIVND (reference sequence). The CDR3 sequence is 15 residues long. Based on the CDR3 plus reference TRBV19 and TRBJ1-1, the full variable domain is DGGITQSPKYLFRKEGQNVTLSCEQNLNHDAMYWYRQDPGQGLRLIYYSQIVNDFQKGDIAEGYSVSREKKESFPLTVTSAQKNPTAFYLCASSRRQGRYTEAFFGQGTRLTVV.

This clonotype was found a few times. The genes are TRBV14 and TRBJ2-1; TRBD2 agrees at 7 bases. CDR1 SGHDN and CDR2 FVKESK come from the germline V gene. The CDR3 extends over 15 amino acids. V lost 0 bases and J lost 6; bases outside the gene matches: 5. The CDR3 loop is CASSQETGGPNEQFF. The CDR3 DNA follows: TGTGCCAGCAGCCAAGAAACGGGAGGCCCCAATGAGCAGTTCTTC.

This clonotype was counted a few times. This chain's CDR3 is CASSLNQGRDEAFF. CDR3 sequence (DNA): TGTGCCAGCAGTCTCAATCAGGGTAGGGATGAAGCTTTCTTT. This chain connects TRBV28 to TRBJ1-1, with D maybe TRBD1 (5 bases). The germline V gene encodes CDR1 MDHEN and CDR2 SYDVKM. Trimming left V 5 bases short and J 7 bases short, with 17 bases between. The CDR3 length is 14 residues.

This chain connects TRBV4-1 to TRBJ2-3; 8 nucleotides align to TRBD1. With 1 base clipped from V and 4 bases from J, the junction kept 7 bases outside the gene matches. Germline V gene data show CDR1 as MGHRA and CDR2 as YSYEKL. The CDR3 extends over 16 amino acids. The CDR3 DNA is TGCGCCAGCAGCCAAGCCCGGACAGGGCACCCAGATACGCAGTATTTT. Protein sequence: CASSQARTGHPDTQYF.

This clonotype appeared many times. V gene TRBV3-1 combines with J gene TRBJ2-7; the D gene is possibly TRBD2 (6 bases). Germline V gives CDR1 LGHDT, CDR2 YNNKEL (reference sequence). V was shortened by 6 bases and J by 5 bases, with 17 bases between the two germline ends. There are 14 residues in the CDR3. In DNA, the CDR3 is TGTGCCAGCAGTCCGACCGTCGGGAGAGACGAGCAGTACTTC. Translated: CASSPTVGRDEQYF.

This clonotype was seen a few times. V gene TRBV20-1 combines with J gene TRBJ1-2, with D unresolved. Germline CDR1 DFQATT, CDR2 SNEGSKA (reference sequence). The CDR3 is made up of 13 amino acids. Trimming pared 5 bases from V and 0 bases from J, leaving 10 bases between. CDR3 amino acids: CSAPQPANYGYTF. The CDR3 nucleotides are TGCAGTGCTCCGCAGCCCGCTAACTATGGCTACACCTTC.

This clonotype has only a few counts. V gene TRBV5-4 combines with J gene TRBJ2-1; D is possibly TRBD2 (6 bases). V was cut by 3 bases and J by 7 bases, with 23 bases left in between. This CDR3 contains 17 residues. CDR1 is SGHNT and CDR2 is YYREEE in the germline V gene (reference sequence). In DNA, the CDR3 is TGTGCCAGCAGCTCCCTTTTCGCAGCAGGAGGGGATAATGAGCAGTTCTTC. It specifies CASSSLFAAGGDNEQFF.

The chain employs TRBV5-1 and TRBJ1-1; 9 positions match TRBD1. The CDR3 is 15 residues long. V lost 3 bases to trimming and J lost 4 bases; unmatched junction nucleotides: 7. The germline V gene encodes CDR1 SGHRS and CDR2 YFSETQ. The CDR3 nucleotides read TGCGCCAGCAGCTCACAGGGGGCTGTTGGCACTGAAGCTTTCTTT. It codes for CASSSQGAVGTEAFF. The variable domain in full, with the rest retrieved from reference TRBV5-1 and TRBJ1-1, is KAGVTQTPRYLIKTRGQQVTLSCSPISGHRSVSWYQQTPGQGLQFLFEYFSETQRNKGNFPGRFSGRQFSNSRSEMNVSTLELGDSALYLCASSSQGAVGTEAFFGQGTRLTVV.

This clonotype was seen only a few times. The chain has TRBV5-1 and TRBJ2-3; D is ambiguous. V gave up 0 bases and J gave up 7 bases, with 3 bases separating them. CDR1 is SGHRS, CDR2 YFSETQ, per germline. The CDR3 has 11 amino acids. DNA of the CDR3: TGCGCCAGCAGCTTGGATTATACGCAGTATTTT. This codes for CASSLDYTQYF.

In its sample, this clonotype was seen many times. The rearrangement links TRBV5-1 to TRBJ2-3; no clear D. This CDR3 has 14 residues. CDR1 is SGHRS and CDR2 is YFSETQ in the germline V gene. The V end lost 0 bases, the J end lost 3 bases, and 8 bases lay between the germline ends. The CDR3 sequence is CASSLAAETDTQYF. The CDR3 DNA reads TGCGCCAGCAGCTTGGCGGCAGAGACAGATACGCAGTATTTT.

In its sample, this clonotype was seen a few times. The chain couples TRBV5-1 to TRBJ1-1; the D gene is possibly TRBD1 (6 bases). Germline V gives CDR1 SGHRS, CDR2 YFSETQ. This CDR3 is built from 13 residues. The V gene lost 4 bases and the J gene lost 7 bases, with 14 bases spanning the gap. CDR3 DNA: TGCGCCAGCAGCAGGCCCGGGACACGTGAAGCTTTCTTT. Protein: CASSRPGTREAFF.

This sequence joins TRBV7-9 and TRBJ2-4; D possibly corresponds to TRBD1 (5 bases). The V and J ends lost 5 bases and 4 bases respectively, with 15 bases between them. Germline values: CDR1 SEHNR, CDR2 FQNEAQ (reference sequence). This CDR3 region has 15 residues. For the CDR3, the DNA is TGTGCCAGCAGCGACGAGGCACAGGCAAAAAACATTCAGTACTTC. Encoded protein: CASSDEAQAKNIQYF.

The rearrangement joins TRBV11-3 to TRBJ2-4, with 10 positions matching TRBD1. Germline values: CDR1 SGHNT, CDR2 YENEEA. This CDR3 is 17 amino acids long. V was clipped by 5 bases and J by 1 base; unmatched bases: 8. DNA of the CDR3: TGTGCCAGCAGCCCGTTAGGGACAGGGGTGGCCAAAAACATTCAGTACTTC. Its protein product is CASSPLGTGVAKNIQYF. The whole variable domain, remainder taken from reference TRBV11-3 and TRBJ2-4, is EAGVVQSPRYKIIEKKQPVAFWCNPISGHNTLYWYLQNLGQGPELLIRYENEEAVDDSQLPKDRFSAERLKGVDSTLKIQPAELGDSAVYLCASSPLGTGVAKNIQYFGAGTRLSVL.

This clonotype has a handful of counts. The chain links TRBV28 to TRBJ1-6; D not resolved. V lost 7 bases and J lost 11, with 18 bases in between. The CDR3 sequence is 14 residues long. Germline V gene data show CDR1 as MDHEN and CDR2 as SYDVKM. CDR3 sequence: CASNLGLRVAPLHF. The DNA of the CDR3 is TGTGCCAGCAACCTCGGGTTGAGGGTGGCACCCCTCCACTTT.

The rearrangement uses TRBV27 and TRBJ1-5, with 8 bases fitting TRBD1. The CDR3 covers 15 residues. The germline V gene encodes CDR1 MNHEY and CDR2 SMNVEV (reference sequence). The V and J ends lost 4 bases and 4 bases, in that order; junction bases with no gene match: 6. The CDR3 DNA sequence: TGTGCCAGCAGTTCCGGGACAGGCGTTAATCAGCCCCAGCATTTT. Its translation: CASSSGTGVNQPQHF.

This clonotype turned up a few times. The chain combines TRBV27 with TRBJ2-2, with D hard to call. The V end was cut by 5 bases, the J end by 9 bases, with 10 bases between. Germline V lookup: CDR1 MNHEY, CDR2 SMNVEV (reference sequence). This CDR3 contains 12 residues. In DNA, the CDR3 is TGTGCCAGCAGTCCCGATCTCCGGGAGCTGTTTTTT. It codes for CASSPDLRELFF.